This T cell receptor (beta chain) appears in the sequencing data of a study of cytomegalovirus exposure and HLA in healthy donors. Study overall: Earlier, 200 million or so T cells were analyzed, and more than 100 million unique TCR beta sequences were found among them. In an early release, HLA-typed donors contributed roughly 85 million unique TCR sequences. Study-level findings and limits: Roughly uniform sequencing depth across donors was assumed, possibly incorrectly. Prediction of most subjects' HLA-A and HLA-B alleles by TCR beta sequences was reportedly accurate.

The PCR used 60 Vbeta and 13 Jbeta primers. Produced via immunoSEQ multiplex PCR; TCRdb's table is partial and in-frame only. The data hold around 39,000 clones, with 64% observed a single time. Comment on this clone: Its target is unknown.

Germline V gene sequence: CDR1 SGHAT, CDR2 FQNNGV. V lost 5 bases and J 0 bases, leaving 11 bases between the germline ends. There are 15 residues in the CDR3. The TCR was taken from a human donor in good health. Sequenced material: PBMCs. This rearrangement joins TRBV11-2 to TRBJ2-4; maybe TRBD2 (5 bases). CDR3 loop: CASSSYGLAKNIQYF. The CDR3 DNA is TGTGCCAGCAGCAGTTACGGACTAGCCAAAAACATTCAGTACTTC.